Following are 2 T cell receptor beta chains from one sample sequenced in a study of blood T cell repertoires in COVID-19. The method was immunoSEQ multiplex PCR; TCRdb's version includes in-frame clones alone and lacks a portion of them. The table includes about 210,000 clones, over 70% detected once. The specimen was peripheral blood. Receptors were obtained from a man between 50 and 59 years old with active or convalescent COVID-19.

V usage is TRBV5-6 and J usage is TRBJ2-5, with D maybe TRBD2 (5 bases). CDR3 size: 15 residues. CDR1 SGHDT and CDR2 YYEEEE come from the germline V gene. Trimming shortened V by 5 bases and J by 5 bases, and 19 bases separated the two germline ends. The CDR3 nucleotides read TGTGCCAGCAGTTACGGAGTCCCACTAGTGGAGACCCAGTACTTC. Translated, it gives CASSYGVPLVETQYF. Full variable domain (remainder filled in from reference TRBV5-6 and TRBJ2-5): DAGVTQSPTHLIKTRGQQVTLRCSPKSGHDTVSWYQQALGQGPQFIFQYYEEEERQRGNFPDRFSGHQFPNYSSELNVNALLLGDSALYLCASSYGVPLVETQYFGPGTRLLVL.

The genes are TRBV29-1 and TRBJ1-2, with D uncertain. Trimming cost V 7 bases and J 2 bases, with 17 bases left between them. Germline V lookup: CDR1 SQVTM, CDR2 ANQGSEA. The CDR3 loop spans 14 amino acids. CDR3 sequence (DNA): TGCAGCGCTCAAACCGGGTCCTTGAACTATGGCTACACCTTC. Protein product: CSAQTGSLNYGYTF.